The rows below give T cell receptor beta chains drawn from one sample of a study of blood T cell repertoires in COVID-19. Method: immunoSEQ multiplex PCR; TCRdb's copy keeps in-frame clones and lacks some. The table records about 160,000 clones, about 86% of them present only once. The sample comprised peripheral blood. The receptor set was obtained from an older woman with COVID-19, enrolled during active disease. Each CDR3 is given with its conserved first and last residue. D genes are given only for firm matches. The size field is filled for only some rows; it gives once, few, many or a size class.

j_call clone_size v_call d_call cdr3_nt cdr3_aa
TRBJ2-2 - TRBV7-7 TRBD1 TGTGCTAGCAGCTGGGGCTTAACTCGACAGGGCTCGAACACCGGGGAGCTGTTTTTT CASSWGLTRQGSNTGELFF
TRBJ2-2 - TRBV7-9 - TGTGCCAGCAGCTTAGCGAGGGCTACCACCGGGGAGCTGTTTTTT CASSLARATTGELFF
TRBJ2-1 - TRBV11-2 TRBD1 TGTGCCAGCAGCCCCCCGGGACAGGGGGCCTACAATGAGCAGTTCTTC CASSPPGQGAYNEQFF
TRBJ1-2 - TRBV6-6 - TGTGCCAGCAGTTACGATCCAGGGGTAGACTATGGCTACACCTTC CASSYDPGVDYGYTF
TRBJ1-5 - TRBV28 - TGTGCCAGCAGTTTATCGGGTTATAGCAATCAGCCCCAGCATTTT CASSLSGYSNQPQHF
TRBJ1-2 - TRBV19 - TGTGCCAGTAGGGAGGGGAGGAGCAGCATCAAGAACTATGGCTACACCTTC CASREGRSSIKNYGYTF
TRBJ2-2 - TRBV5-5 - TGTGCCAGCAGCTTGGACACACCGAACACCGGGGAGCTGTTTTTT CASSLDTPNTGELFF
TRBJ1-2 - TRBV6-6 TRBD1 TGTGCCAGCAGTTACTCCGACAGGGTGGATGGCTACACCTTC CASSYSDRVDGYTF
TRBJ1-1 few TRBV5-4 TRBD1 TGTGCCAGCAGCTCAGCGGGACAGGGGAACACTGAAGCTTTCTTT CASSSAGQGNTEAFF
TRBJ2-3 - TRBV19 TRBD2 TGTGCCAGTAGTTCCCAGATCGGGGCTAGCGGGGGACCAGATACGCAGTATTTT CASSSQIGASGGPDTQYF
TRBJ2-3 - TRBV3-1/TRBV3-2 - TGTGCCAGCAGCCGACAGACGAGCACAGATACGCAGTATTTT CASSRQTSTDTQYF
TRBJ1-3 - TRBV5-5 TRBD1 TGTGCCAGCAGCACCGGGACAGGGGACGGTGGAAACACCATATATTTT CASSTGTGDGGNTIYF
TRBJ1-3 - TRBV7-9 - TGTGCCAGCAGCCCCGGCTGGGCAAACACCATATATTTT CASSPGWANTIYF
TRBJ1-2 - TRBV27 TRBD1 TGTGCCAGCAGTCAGGGACAGGGGGCAGGGATCTATGGCTACACCTTC CASSQGQGAGIYGYTF
TRBJ2-5 - TRBV7-8 - TGTGCCAGCAGCTTAATGGCCCTTCGAGAGACCCAGTACTTC CASSLMALRETQYF
TRBJ1-3 - TRBV7-2 TRBD1 TGTGCCAGCAGCGCTTACAGGGGCTCTGGAAACACCATATATTTT CASSAYRGSGNTIYF
TRBJ2-7 once TRBV28 TRBD2 TGTGCCACTTCGGGGGGGGGACCCTCCTACGAGCAGTACTTC CATSGGGPSYEQYF
TRBJ2-7 - TRBV29-1 TRBD1 TGCAGCGTGGCCGGGACAGGGACCTACGAGCAGTACTTC CSVAGTGTYEQYF
TRBJ2-1 - TRBV11-2 TRBD2 TGTGCCAGCAGCCCAACCGTAGCGGGGGGTTACAATGAGCAGTTCTTC CASSPTVAGGYNEQFF
TRBJ1-5 - TRBV6-6 - TGTGCCAGCAGTATACTGGGGGGGAGCAATCAGCCCCAGCATTTT CASSILGGSNQPQHF
TRBJ1-1 few TRBV29-1 TRBD1 TGCAGCGTCCCCGGACAGGGCTGGACTGAAGCTTTCTTT CSVPGQGWTEAFF
TRBJ1-2 once TRBV7-8 TRBD1 TGTGCCAGCAGCTTATCCCCGGACAGGGGTTTCTATTATGGCTACACCTTC CASSLSPDRGFYYGYTF
TRBJ2-2 - TRBV10-3 TRBD2 TGTGCCATCAGTGAGATGGCGGGGGTTATCGGGGAGCTGTTTTTT CAISEMAGVIGELFF
TRBJ2-7 - TRBV6-5 TRBD1 TGTGCCAGCAGTTACAGGGACAGAGTATACGAGCAGTACTTC CASSYRDRVYEQYF
TRBJ1-1 - TRBV18 TRBD1 TGTGCCAGCTCAGCCCGGGACAGGTTGACCGCTGAAGCTTTCTTT CASSARDRLTAEAFF
TRBJ2-1 - TRBV5-6 TRBD1 TGTGCCAGCAGCTCTTTACGACAGGGGACCACCTACAATGAGCAGTTCTTC CASSSLRQGTTYNEQFF
TRBJ2-6 - TRBV5-6 - TGTGCCAGCAGCTCTTCAGGGGCAGGTGGGGCCAACGTCCTGACTTTC CASSSSGAGGANVLTF
TRBJ1-3 - TRBV5-4 - TGTGCCAGCAGCTTGGATGGCAGTTTCTCTGGAAACACCATATATTTT CASSLDGSFSGNTIYF
TRBJ2-3 few TRBV7-8 - TGTGCCAGCAGCCATGGACAGATTAGCACAGATACGCAGTATTTT CASSHGQISTDTQYF
TRBJ1-1 - TRBV19 TRBD1 TGTGCCAGCCGCGACAGGGGGAACACTGAAGCTTTCTTT CASRDRGNTEAFF
TRBJ2-3 - TRBV7-9 TRBD2 TGTGCCAGCAGCTTAATAGGACTAGCGGGGGCAGGGGATACGCAGTATTTT CASSLIGLAGAGDTQYF
TRBJ2-7 - TRBV6-6 - TGTGCCAGCAGTTACTCGATGCAGACCTACGAGCAGTACTTC CASSYSMQTYEQYF
TRBJ2-5 - TRBV3-1/TRBV3-2 TRBD2 TGTGCCAGCAGCCAAGATCTTGGGCTAGCGGGGGAGGAGACCCAGTACTTC CASSQDLGLAGEETQYF
TRBJ2-7 - TRBV24-1 TRBD2 TGTGCCACCAGTGGGAGGACTAGCGGAGGCCTGCACTTC CATSGRTSGGLHF
TRBJ1-1 - TRBV5-1 - TGCGCCAGCAGCTTGGGACAGCCCACTGAAGCTTTCTTT CASSLGQPTEAFF
TRBJ1-4 - TRBV15 - TGTGCCACCAGCAGAAATCCCGACAGCAATGAAAAACTGTTTTTT CATSRNPDSNEKLFF
TRBJ1-1 once TRBV10-1 TRBD1 TGCGCCAGCAGTGAGCCGGGACAGCCTATGCACACTGAAGCTTTCTTT CASSEPGQPMHTEAFF
TRBJ2-1 - TRBV5-1 TRBD2 TGCGCCAGCAGCGCGGCGGGGGGGCTACCCATGGACAATGAGCAGTTCTTC CASSAAGGLPMDNEQFF
TRBJ2-7 - TRBV3-1/TRBV3-2 TRBD2 TGTGCCAGCAGCCAAGTCTTCGGGACTAGCGCTCTGTACGAGCAGTACTTC CASSQVFGTSALYEQYF
TRBJ1-6 - TRBV30 TRBD1 TGTGCCTGGAGCCCGACAGGGGATAATTCACCCCTCCACTTT CAWSPTGDNSPLHF
TRBJ1-3 - TRBV6-5 - TGTGCCAGCAGTTACGAGGGAAACGGAAACACCATATATTTT CASSYEGNGNTIYF
TRBJ2-2 - TRBV1 - TGCACCAGCAGCCATCCTAGCGGACACACCGGGGAGCTGTTTTTT CTSSHPSGHTGELFF
TRBJ1-1 - TRBV19 - TGTGCCAGTAGGTCCCTAACAGTGAACACTGAAGCTTTCTTT CASRSLTVNTEAFF
TRBJ2-5 - TRBV28 - TGTGCCAGCAGCCTCAGAGGGGGTTACGTCGGGACCCAGTACTTC CASSLRGGYVGTQYF
TRBJ2-7 once TRBV5-6 TRBD1 TGTGCCAGCAGCTTGGGGACAGGGTACGAGCAGTACTTC CASSLGTGYEQYF
TRBJ1-2 - TRBV6-2/TRBV6-3 TRBD1 TGTGCCAGCAGCAAAACGACAGGGACGCTCGCTGGCTACACCTTC CASSKTTGTLAGYTF
TRBJ2-3 - TRBV9 TRBD1 TGTGCCAGCAGCCTCTCAACAGGGGGTGATACGCAGTATTTT CASSLSTGGDTQYF
TRBJ1-4 - TRBV2 - TGTGCCAGCAGGGGGGGGCACTTGAATGAAAAACTGTTTTTT CASRGGHLNEKLFF
TRBJ2-7 - TRBV7-2 - TGTGCCAGCAGCTTATACAGGGGGGGCACCTACGAGCAGTACTTC CASSLYRGGTYEQYF
TRBJ2-5 - TRBV28 - TGTGCCAGCAGTTCTTCCCTGGGGGGAGGAGAGACCCAGTACTTC CASSSSLGGGETQYF
TRBJ1-1 - TRBV10-3 - TGTGCCACACAGCAGGGAAGCACTGAAGCTTTCTTT CATQQGSTEAFF
TRBJ1-5 - TRBV12-5 TRBD1 TGTGCTAGTGGTCTACAGGGGAATCAGCCCCAGCATTTT CASGLQGNQPQHF
TRBJ2-7 - TRBV7-9 TRBD1 TGTGCCAGCAGCTTAGGACAGGGCTACTTTTGGTCCTACGAGCAGTACTTC CASSLGQGYFWSYEQYF
TRBJ1-1 once TRBV15 - TGTGCCACCAGCAGAGATCAGGGGTTCAACACTGAAGCTTTCTTT CATSRDQGFNTEAFF